This record looks at one T cell receptor beta chain sequence and its context. The antigen is not known. The data were taken from a study of Ad26.COV2.S vaccination and SARS-CoV-2 variants. Study observations and caveats: Spike-specific CD8+ and CD4+ T cell responses reportedly showed substantial breadth after vaccination.

V was trimmed by 0 bases and J by 14 bases, leaving 23 bases between them. Germline loops: CDR1 LGHNA, CDR2 YNFKEQ. The CDR3 loop spans 16 amino acids. Treatment defined: 15 to 20 received Ad26.COV2.S at low or high dose, single or two shots; roughly five received placebo; per-sample allocation not given. After the first vaccine or placebo injection, samples were drawn on day 63. The donor's status was that of an adult aged 18-55 years in Boston. Vaccine was an Ad26 vector expressing Wuhan-strain SARS-CoV-2 spike. Data came from immunoSEQ multiplex PCR; TCRdb stores just in-frame clones and leaves some out. The sample contains about 280,000 clones, around 87% of which appear only once.

This rearrangement joins TRBV4-2 to TRBJ2-4, with D possibly matching TRBD1 (6 bases). This TCR came from a person aged 18-60 years who received the Ad26.COV2.S COVID-19 vaccine or a placebo. The specimen was peripheral blood, collected in a trial of Ad26.COV2.S vaccine versus placebo. CDR3 DNA sequence: TGTGCCAGCAGCCAAGAAGACACCGGGACAAAGGTCTTGGAGTACTTC. Protein: CASSQEDTGTKVLEYF.